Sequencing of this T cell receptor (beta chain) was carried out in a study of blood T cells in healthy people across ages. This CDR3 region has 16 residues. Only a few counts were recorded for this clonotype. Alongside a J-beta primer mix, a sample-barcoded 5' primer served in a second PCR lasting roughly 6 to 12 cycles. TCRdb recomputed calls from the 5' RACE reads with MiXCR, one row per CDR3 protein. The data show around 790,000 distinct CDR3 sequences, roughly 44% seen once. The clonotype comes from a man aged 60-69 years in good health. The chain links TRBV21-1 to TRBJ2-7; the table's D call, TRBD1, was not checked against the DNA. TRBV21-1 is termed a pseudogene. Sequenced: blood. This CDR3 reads CASSIKGRGSGDEQYF. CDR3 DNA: TGTGCCAGCAGCATAAAAGGAAGGGGGTCCGGCGACGAGCAGTACTTC.